This T cell receptor (beta chain) was retrieved from a study of breast tumors, draining lymph nodes, adjacent tissues. Axillary draining lymph nodes of breast cancer patients supplied the node samples. Via MiXCR, TCRdb re-called the multiplex PCR reads, giving one row per CDR3 protein. This sample yields around 290,000 distinct CDR3 sequences, of which more than 30% are seen a single time; about 1% belongs to the top ten. In this sample, this clonotype turned up many times. The material sequenced was axillary lymph node tissue. The sequence derives from a female donor with breast cancer. Some clones in this sample may be carry-over from other donors' samples.

Here the CDR3 DNA reads TGTGCGCAACGGGGAGCAGATACGCAGTATTTT. It specifies CAQRGADTQYF. The chain couples TRBV7-2 to TRBJ2-3; D is perhaps TRBD2 (5 bases). The CDR3 consists of 11 residues. CDR1 is SGHTA, CDR2 FQGNSA, per germline.